The source of this T cell receptor beta chain is a study of CD8 T cells in Susac syndrome. The RNA input was about 0.5 to 1 ug, and it was reverse transcribed with random hexamers. Each CDR3 protein is one row after TCRdb ran MiXCR on the immunoSEQ multiplex PCR reads. The table has about 200,000 distinct CDR3 sequences, roughly 95% seen once. The receptor comes from a human donor in good health. Sequencing was performed on CD4+ T cells from PBMCs.

The CDR3 protein is CSAERGGNQPQHF. CDR3 DNA: TGCAGTGCTGAAAGGGGTGGCAATCAGCCCCAGCATTTT. This chain joins TRBV20-1 and TRBJ1-5, with D possibly TRBD1 on 5 matching bases. Germline V gives CDR1 DFQATT, CDR2 SNEGSKA (reference sequence). The CDR3 runs 13 residues. Trimming removed 5 bases at V and 2 bases at J, with 10 bases between.